The present T cell receptor beta chain was sequenced within a study of blood T cell repertoires in COVID-19 (dated by TCRdb to 2019 to 2021). A note on the overall study: Samples from collaborators originated in the United States, Italy and Spain and spanned both the acute and convalescent phases of COVID-19. The prospective study material was composed of cDNA or gDNA derived from T cells, B-cell-depleted T cells, or PBMCs. Deeply sampled blood TCRbeta repertoires from subjects exposed to, actively infected with, or recovered from COVID-19 were included in the dataset. The repertoires were made available in a free public database intended to serve as a resource for research on the immune response to SARS-CoV-2. Samples came from the ongoing ImmuneRACE study (first 160 participants) plus 1,254 subjects from 6 global collaborators. A de-identified subject ID, COVID-19 status, age in years and sex were almost always included in the sample metadata. Where available, HLA class I and class II types were taken from metadata supplied by the sample provider and were not determined by assay-based typing.

Comment on this clone: Its cognate antigen has yet to be identified. No qualities accompany the bases; no much larger clone lies one base away.

The germline V gene provides CDR1 KGHSH and CDR2 LQKENI. From the cysteine up to the phenylalanine, the CDR3 has a length of 14 residues. Only CDR3 DNA is held: 42 bases, read in frame from base 1. V is shortened by 4 bases, J by 0 bases, and the region joining them spans 8 bases. TCRbeta CDR3 regions were amplified from genomic DNA using the immunoSEQ Assay, a bias-controlled multiplex PCR. Turning to the authors' computational methods: The number of nucleated cells in each sample was estimated by amplification of reference gene primers within the assay. To quantify the absolute abundance of each unique TCRbeta CDR3 rearrangement, sequence reads were collapsed and filtered. Productive Simpson clonality was computed per sample as the square root of Simpson's diversity index over productive rearrangements. TCRdb re-hosts the immuneACCESS table, in-frame sequences only. Its copies lack some clones; in the studies checked, an unresolved V gene accounts for under half of them, and the cause for the rest is not known. V and J calls and clone size come straight from that table; D and trimming were deduced from the DNA. The sample profile shows 150,000 or so clones; about 88% of them were found once. The biggest ten clones account for approximately 19% of the sample.

What the authors observed across the whole study: The amount of clinical and demographic metadata varied by source and participant and was provided uncurated.

The collaborating institutions used their own protocols to collect whole blood in K2EDTA tubes. For TCRbeta analysis, collaborators shipped samples as frozen whole blood, isolated PBMCs, or DNA extracted from either of those sample types. The sequencing input was peripheral blood. This TCR derives from a woman over 75 with acute or convalescent COVID-19. The rearranged segments are TRBV18 and TRBJ2-3; TRBD1 is possibly the D segment (5 matching bases). The CDR3 corresponds to CASSRGSSTDTQYF. The DNA sequence is given as TGTGCCAGCTCACGGGGCAGCAGCACAGATACGCAGTATTTT.